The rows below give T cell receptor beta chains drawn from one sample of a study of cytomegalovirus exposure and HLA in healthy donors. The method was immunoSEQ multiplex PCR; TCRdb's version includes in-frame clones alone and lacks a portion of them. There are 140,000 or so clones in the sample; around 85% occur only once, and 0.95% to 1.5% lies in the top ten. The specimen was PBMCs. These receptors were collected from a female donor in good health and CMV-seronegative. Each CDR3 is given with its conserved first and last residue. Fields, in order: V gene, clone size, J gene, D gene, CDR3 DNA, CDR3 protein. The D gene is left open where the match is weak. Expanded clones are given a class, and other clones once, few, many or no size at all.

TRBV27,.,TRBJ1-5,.,TGTGCCAGCAGTTTTAGGACAGCCAATCAGCCCCAGCATTTT,CASSFRTANQPQHF
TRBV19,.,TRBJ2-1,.,TGTGCCAGTAGTATTCAAGCAGGAGGCGCTTTCATTGAGCAGTTCTTC,CASSIQAGGAFIEQFF
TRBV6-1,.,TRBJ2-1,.,TGTGCCAGCAGTGCCCAGGGAGGCTCCTACAATGAGCAGTTCTTC,CASSAQGGSYNEQFF
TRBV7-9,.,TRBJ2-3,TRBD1,TGTGCCAGCAGCCCTGGGACAGACTATTTCACAGATACGCAGTATTTT,CASSPGTDYFTDTQYF
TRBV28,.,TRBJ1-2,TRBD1,TGTGCCAGCAGTTTAGAAATCGGGACAGCTGACTATGGCTACACCTTC,CASSLEIGTADYGYTF
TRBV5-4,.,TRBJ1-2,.,TGTGCCAGCAGCTTGGTTGGGGCCCCCTATGGCTACACCTTC,CASSLVGAPYGYTF
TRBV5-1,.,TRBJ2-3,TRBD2,TGCGCCAGCAGCTTCCTAGCGGGAGACACAGATACGCAGTATTTT,CASSFLAGDTDTQYF
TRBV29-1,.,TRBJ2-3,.,TGCAGCGTTGTCCCCGACTTAACAGATACGCAGTATTTT,CSVVPDLTDTQYF
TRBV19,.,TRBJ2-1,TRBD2,TGTGCCAGTAGTATAGGGCTAGCGGTCTCCTACAATGAGCAGTTCTTC,CASSIGLAVSYNEQFF
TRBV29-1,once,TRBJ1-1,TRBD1,TGCAGCGTTGATGAACAGGGGGGAGCTGAAGCTTTCTTT,CSVDEQGGAEAFF
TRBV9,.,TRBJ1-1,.,TGTGCCAGCAGAAGTGCGGGCACTGAAGCTTTCTTT,CASRSAGTEAFF
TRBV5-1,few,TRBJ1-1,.,TGCGCCAGCAGCTTTGAGGCGAACACTGAAGCTTTCTTT,CASSFEANTEAFF
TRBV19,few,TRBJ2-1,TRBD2,TGTGCCAGTAGTATGGCCTCTTGGACTAGCGGGACGGGAGACTCCTACAATGAGCAGTTCTTC,CASSMASWTSGTGDSYNEQFF
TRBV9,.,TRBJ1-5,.,TGTGCCAGCAGCGGACAGGTTGGGGATCAGCCCCAGCATTTT,CASSGQVGDQPQHF
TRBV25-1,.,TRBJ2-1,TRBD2,TGTGCCAGCATGACGGGGACTAGCGCGTACAATGAGCAGTTCTTC,CASMTGTSAYNEQFF
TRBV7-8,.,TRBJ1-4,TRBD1,TGTGCCAGCAGCGACGCAAGGCAGGGGGTAAAAGAAAAACTGTTTTTT,CASSDARQGVKEKLFF
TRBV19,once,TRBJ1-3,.,TGTGCCAGTAAACAAAACTCTGGAAACACCATATATTTT,CASKQNSGNTIYF
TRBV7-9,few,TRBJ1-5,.,TGTGCCAGCAGCCGGGAGGGGAATCAGCCCCAGCATTTT,CASSREGNQPQHF
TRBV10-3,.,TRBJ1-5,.,TGTGCCATCAAGGAGACCTTCAATCAGCCCCAGCATTTT,CAIKETFNQPQHF
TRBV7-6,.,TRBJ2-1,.,TGTGCCAGCAGCTCCGGGACGGGGGTCGAGGGTGAGCAGTTCTTC,CASSSGTGVEGEQFF
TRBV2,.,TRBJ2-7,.,TGTGCCAGCAGTGAGGGGGGCAGGGGGTACGAGCAGTACTTC,CASSEGGRGYEQYF
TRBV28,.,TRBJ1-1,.,TGTGCCACAGGTAGGGGGATGAACACTGAAGCTTTCTTT,CATGRGMNTEAFF
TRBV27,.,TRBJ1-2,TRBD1,TGTGCCAGCAGTTTGTTAGGGGGCGATAACTATGGCTACACCTTC,CASSLLGGDNYGYTF
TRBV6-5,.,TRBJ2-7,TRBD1,TGTGCCAGCAGTTACTCGGGACAGGGGGACGAGCAGTACTTC,CASSYSGQGDEQYF
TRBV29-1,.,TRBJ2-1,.,TGCAGCGTTGGATCTAGTACCAACAATGAGCAGTTCTTC,CSVGSSTNNEQFF
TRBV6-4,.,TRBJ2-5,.,TGTGCCAGCAGTGACAGGGGACTCCGTTCGCAAGAGACCCAGTACTTC,CASSDRGLRSQETQYF
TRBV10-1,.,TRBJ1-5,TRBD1,TGCGCCAGCAGTGAGGGACAGGGGAATAATCAGCCCCAGCATTTT,CASSEGQGNNQPQHF
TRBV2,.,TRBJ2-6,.,TGTGCCAGCAGTGAAGACAGGGCTGGGGCCAACGTCCTGACTTTC,CASSEDRAGANVLTF
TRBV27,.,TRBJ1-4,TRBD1,TGTGCCAGCAGTCCTACAATCCGACAGGGGGCCCGGGGGCAGGGGGCCCGCGAAAAACTGTTTTTT,CASSPTIRQGARGQGAREKLFF
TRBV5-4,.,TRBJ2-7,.,TGTGCCAGCAGCTTGGATCAGGGGTTCTCCTACGAGCAGTACTTC,CASSLDQGFSYEQYF
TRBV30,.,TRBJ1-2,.,TGTGCCGCGGAAACTTCTGGCTACACCTTC,CAAETSGYTF
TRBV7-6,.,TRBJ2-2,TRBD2,TGTGCCAGCAGCGGACTAGCGGGAGAACACACCGGGGAGCTGTTTTTT,CASSGLAGEHTGELFF
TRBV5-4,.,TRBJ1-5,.,TGTGCCAGCAGCTTAGGTCCCGATGTGGGCCAGCCCCAGCATTTT,CASSLGPDVGQPQHF
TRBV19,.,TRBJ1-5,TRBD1,TGTGCCAGTACCGAGACAGGGCATAGCAATCAGCCCCAGCATTTT,CASTETGHSNQPQHF
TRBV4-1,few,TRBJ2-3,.,TGCGCCAGCAGCCAAGTCCTACGGGAAAGGCCAGATACGCAGTATTTT,CASSQVLRERPDTQYF
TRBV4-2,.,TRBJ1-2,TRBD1,TGTGCCAGCAGCCCAGGGGCAGGGGGCTATGGCTACACCTTC,CASSPGAGGYGYTF
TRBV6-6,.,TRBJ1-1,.,TGTGCCAGCAGTTACGTAGGGGCAGTCGCTGAAGCTTTCTTT,CASSYVGAVAEAFF